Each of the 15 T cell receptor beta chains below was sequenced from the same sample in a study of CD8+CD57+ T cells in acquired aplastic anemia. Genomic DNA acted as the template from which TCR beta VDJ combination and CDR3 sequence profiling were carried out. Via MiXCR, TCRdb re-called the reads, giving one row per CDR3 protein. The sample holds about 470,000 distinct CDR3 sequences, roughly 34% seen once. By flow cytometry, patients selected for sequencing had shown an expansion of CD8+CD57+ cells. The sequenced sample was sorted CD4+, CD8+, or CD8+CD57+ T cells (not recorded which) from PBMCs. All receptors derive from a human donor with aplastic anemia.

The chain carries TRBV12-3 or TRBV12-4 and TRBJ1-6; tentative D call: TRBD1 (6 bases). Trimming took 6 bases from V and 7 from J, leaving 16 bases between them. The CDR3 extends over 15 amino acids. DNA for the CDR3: TGTGCCAGCAGCTCGGTGGACAGCCTAAATTCACCCCTCCACTTT. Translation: CASSSVDSLNSPLHF.

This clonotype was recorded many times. This chain's CDR3 is CSASGGGSYEQYF. The CDR3 DNA reads TGCAGTGCTAGCGGGGGGGGGTCCTACGAGCAGTACTTC. The gene calls are TRBV20-1 and TRBJ2-7, with 8 bases that match TRBD2. Per germline, CDR1 DFQATT and CDR2 SNEGSKA (reference sequence). The CDR3 has 13 amino acids. V trimming: 3 bases; J trimming: 1 base; junction bases outside the gene matches: 2.

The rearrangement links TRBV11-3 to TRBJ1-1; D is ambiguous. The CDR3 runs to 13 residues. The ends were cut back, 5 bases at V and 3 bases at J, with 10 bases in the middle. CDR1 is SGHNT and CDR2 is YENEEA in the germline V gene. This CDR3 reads CASSPGPDTEAFF. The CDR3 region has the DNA TGTGCCAGCAGCCCGGGCCCTGACACTGAAGCTTTCTTT. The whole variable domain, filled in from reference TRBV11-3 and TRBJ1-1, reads EAGVVQSPRYKIIEKKQPVAFWCNPISGHNTLYWYLQNLGQGPELLIRYENEEAVDDSQLPKDRFSAERLKGVDSTLKIQPAELGDSAVYLCASSPGPDTEAFFGQGTRLTVV.

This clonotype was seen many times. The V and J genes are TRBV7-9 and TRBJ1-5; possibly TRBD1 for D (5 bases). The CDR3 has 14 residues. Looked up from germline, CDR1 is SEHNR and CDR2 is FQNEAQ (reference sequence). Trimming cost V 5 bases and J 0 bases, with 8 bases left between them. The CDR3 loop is CASSIDSSNQPQHF. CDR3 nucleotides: TGTGCCAGCAGCATAGACAGTAGCAATCAGCCCCAGCATTTT.

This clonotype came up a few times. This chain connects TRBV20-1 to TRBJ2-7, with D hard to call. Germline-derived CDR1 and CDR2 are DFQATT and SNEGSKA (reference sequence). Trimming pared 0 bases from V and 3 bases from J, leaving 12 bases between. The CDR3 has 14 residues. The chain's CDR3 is CSARDKEAYYEQYF. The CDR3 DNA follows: TGCAGTGCTAGAGATAAGGAAGCCTACTACGAGCAGTACTTC.

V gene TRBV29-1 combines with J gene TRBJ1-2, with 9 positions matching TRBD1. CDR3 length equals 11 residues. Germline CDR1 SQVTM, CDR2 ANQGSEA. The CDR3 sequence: CSWDRDYGYTF. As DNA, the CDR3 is TGCAGTTGGGACAGGGACTATGGCTACACCTTC.

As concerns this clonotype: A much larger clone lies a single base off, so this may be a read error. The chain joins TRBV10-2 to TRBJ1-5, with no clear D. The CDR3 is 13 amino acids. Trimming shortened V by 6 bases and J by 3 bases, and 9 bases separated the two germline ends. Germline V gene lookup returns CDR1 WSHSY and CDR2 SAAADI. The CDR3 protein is CASRRAINQPQHF. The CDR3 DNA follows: TGCGCCAGCAGGAGAGCTATCAATCAGCCCCAGCATTTT.

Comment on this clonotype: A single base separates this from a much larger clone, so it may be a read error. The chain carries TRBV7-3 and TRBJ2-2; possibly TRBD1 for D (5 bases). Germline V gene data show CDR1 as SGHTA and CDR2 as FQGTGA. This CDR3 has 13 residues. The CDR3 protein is CVSSSTGAGELFF. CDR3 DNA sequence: TGTGTCAGCAGCTCCACAGGCGCCGGGGAGCTGTTTTTT.

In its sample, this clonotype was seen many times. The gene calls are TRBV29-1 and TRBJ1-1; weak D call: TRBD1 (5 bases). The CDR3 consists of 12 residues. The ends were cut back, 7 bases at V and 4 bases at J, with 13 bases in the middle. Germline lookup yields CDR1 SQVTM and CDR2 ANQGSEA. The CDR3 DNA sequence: TGCAGCGCTCAGTTTGGGGGCACTGAAGCTTTCTTT. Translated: CSAQFGGTEAFF.

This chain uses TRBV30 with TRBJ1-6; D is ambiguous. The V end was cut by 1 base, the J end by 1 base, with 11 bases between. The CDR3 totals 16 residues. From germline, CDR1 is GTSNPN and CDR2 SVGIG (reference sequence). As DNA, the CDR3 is TGTGCCTGGAGTGACCAGGTTGGATCCTATAATTCACCCCTCCACTTT. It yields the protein CAWSDQVGSYNSPLHF.

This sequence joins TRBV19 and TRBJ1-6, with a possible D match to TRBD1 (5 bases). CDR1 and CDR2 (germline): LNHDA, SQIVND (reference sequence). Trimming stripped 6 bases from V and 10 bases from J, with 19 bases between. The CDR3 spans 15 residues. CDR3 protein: CASREWDRVGSPLHF. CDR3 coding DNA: TGTGCCAGTAGAGAGTGGGACCGGGTCGGCTCACCCCTCCACTTT.

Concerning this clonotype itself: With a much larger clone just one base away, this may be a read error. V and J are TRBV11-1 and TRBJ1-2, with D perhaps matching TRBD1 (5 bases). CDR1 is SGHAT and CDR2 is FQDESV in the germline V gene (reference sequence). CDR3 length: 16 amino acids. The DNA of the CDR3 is TGTGCCAGCAGCTTAGCCGGCGGGACCGTGTACTATGGCTACACTTTC. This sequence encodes CASSLAGGTVYYGYTF. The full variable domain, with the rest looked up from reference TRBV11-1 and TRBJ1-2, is EAEVAQSPRYKITEKSQAVAFWCDPISGHATLYWYRQILGQGPELLVQFQDESVVDDSQLPKDRFSAERLKGVDSTLKIQPAELGDSAMYLCASSLAGGTVYYGYTFGSGTRLTVV.

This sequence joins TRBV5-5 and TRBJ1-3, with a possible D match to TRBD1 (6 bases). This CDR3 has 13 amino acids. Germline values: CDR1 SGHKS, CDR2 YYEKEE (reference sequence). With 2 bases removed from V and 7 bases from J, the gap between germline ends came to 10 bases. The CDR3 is CASSLTGTNTIYF. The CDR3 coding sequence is TGTGCCAGCAGCTTAACAGGGACTAACACCATATATTTT.

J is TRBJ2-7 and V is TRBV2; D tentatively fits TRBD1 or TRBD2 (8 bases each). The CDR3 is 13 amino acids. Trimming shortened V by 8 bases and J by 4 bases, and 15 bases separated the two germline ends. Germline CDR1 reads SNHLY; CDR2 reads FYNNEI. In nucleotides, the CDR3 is TGTGCCAGCTATAGCGGGACAGGTTACGAGCAGTACTTC. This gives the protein CASYSGTGYEQYF.

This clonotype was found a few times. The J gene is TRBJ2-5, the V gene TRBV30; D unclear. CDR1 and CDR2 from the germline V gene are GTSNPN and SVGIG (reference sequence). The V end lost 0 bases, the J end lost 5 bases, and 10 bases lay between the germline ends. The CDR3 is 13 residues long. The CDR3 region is CAWSVGGPETQYF. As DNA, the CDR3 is TGTGCCTGGAGTGTAGGTGGGCCCGAGACCCAGTACTTC.